These 29 T cell receptor beta chains came from one sample sequenced in a study of control samples from healthy donors and cancer patients. Assay used: immunoSEQ multiplex PCR; TCRdb lists only in-frame clones, some missing. Of 100,000 to 150,000 clones detected, around nine tenths appear once; the ten largest clones hold roughly 3.1%. The sample taken for sequencing was blood. All receptors derive from a man aged 45-60 years in good health.

In this sample, this clone turned up a few times. The CDR3 sequence is CASSVVGFGNTIYF. The CDR3 DNA follows: TGTGCCAGCAGCGTAGTGGGGTTCGGAAACACCATATATTTT. The chain uses TRBV9 and TRBJ1-3; no clear D. The germline gives CDR1 SGDLS, CDR2 YYNGEE. V was pared by 0 bases and J by 4 bases, with 8 bases between. The CDR3 spans 14 residues.

The chain uses TRBV2 and TRBJ2-7, with TRBD1 as a possible D gene (7 bases). Germline loops: CDR1 SNHLY, CDR2 FYNNEI. The CDR3 sequence is 15 residues long. V was pared by 4 bases and J by 6 bases, with 19 bases between. The CDR3 DNA follows: TGTGCCAGCAGTGTTGGGGGGACAGCTCCTTTCGAGCAGTACTTC. Translating gives CASSVGGTAPFEQYF.

The chain is built from TRBV9 and TRBJ1-3, with D perhaps matching TRBD1 (5 bases). The CDR3 is 16 residues long. In germline, CDR1 is SGDLS, CDR2 YYNGEE. Trimming left V 3 bases short and J 0 bases short, with 13 bases between. The CDR3 reads CASSAGRGFSGNTIYF. CDR3 DNA: TGTGCCAGCAGCGCAGGACGGGGGTTCTCTGGAAACACCATATATTTT.

This clone was counted only a few times. This rearrangement joins TRBV9 to TRBJ2-3; TRBD2 matches 9 bases. CDR1 and CDR2 from the germline V gene are SGDLS and YYNGEE. The trim removed 0 bases at V and 5 bases at J, leaving 7 bases unmatched. This CDR3 comprises 16 residues. As DNA, the CDR3 is TGTGCCAGCAGCGTAGAGGCGGGGGGGCCTATAGATACGCAGTATTTT. It yields the protein CASSVEAGGPIDTQYF.

This chain connects TRBV13 to TRBJ2-7; 7 nucleotides line up with TRBD2. CDR1 and CDR2 from the germline V gene are PRHDT and FYEKMQ (reference sequence). J gave up 0 bases and V 9 bases, and 14 bases lay outside the gene matches. The CDR3 spans 16 residues. CDR3 in amino acids: CARPGLGAPFSYEQYF. The CDR3 coding sequence is TGTGCCAGACCCGGACTAGGGGCGCCCTTCTCCTACGAGCAGTACTTC. The full variable domain, completed using reference TRBV13 and TRBJ2-7, is AAGVIQSPRHLIKEKRETATLKCYPIPRHDTVYWYQQGPGQDPQFLISFYEKMQSDKGSIPDRFSAQQFSDYHSELNMSSLELGDSALYFCARPGLGAPFSYEQYFGPGTRLTVT.

This chain links TRBV5-1 with TRBJ1-1; TRBD1 matches at 8 bases. V was pared by 1 base and J by 2 bases, with 4 bases of the junction left unmatched. CDR1 is SGHRS and CDR2 is YFSETQ in the germline V gene. The CDR3 runs to 15 residues. CDR3 nucleotides: TGCGCCAGCAGCTTGATGGGACAGGCAAACACTGAAGCTTTCTTT. Encoded protein: CASSLMGQANTEAFF.

Only a few counts were recorded for this clone. This chain uses TRBV14 with TRBJ2-3; weak D call: TRBD1 (5 bases). Deletions cut 4 bases from V and 4 bases from J, with 6 bases between. CDR1 is SGHDN, CDR2 FVKESK, per germline. The CDR3 consists of 12 residues. The DNA of the CDR3 is TGTGCCAGCAGCCGACAGTCAGATACGCAGTATTTT. Residues: CASSRQSDTQYF.

V usage is TRBV19 and J usage is TRBJ1-1, with 10 bases that match TRBD1. The CDR3 covers 17 residues. The germline CDR1 and CDR2 sequences are LNHDA and SQIVND (reference sequence). The junction had 14 bases not matched to a gene; V was cut back by 10 bases and J by 0 bases. This chain's CDR3 is CATNSGTGVPMNTEAFF. CDR3 coding DNA: TGTGCCACCAACTCCGGGACAGGGGTTCCCATGAACACTGAAGCTTTCTTT.

CDR3 in DNA: TGTGCCAGCACCGAACAGGGGTCCCACTCTGGAAACACCATATATTTT. Amino acid sequence: CASTEQGSHSGNTIYF. The chain is built from TRBV28 and TRBJ1-3, with 7 positions matching TRBD1. V trimming: 7 bases; J trimming: 0 bases; junction bases outside the gene matches: 9. This CDR3 contains 16 residues. CDR1 and CDR2 from the germline V gene are MDHEN and SYDVKM. The entire variable domain, with the rest obtained from reference TRBV28 and TRBJ1-3, is as follows: DVKVTQSSRYLVKRTGEKVFLECVQDMDHENMFWYRQDPGLGLRLIYFSYDVKMKEKGDIPEGYSVSREKKERFSLILESASTNQTSMYLCASTEQGSHSGNTIYFGEGSWLTVV.

The chain is built from TRBV7-9 and TRBJ2-3; D not certain. This CDR3 contains 13 residues. The germline V and J ends were trimmed by 1 base and 9 bases, with 11 bases remaining between them. Germline V gene sequence: CDR1 SEHNR, CDR2 FQNEAQ (reference sequence). The CDR3: CASSLEEPRTQYF. As DNA, the CDR3 is TGTGCCAGCAGCTTAGAGGAACCTCGGACGCAGTATTTT.

The genes are TRBV6-5 and TRBJ1-5; possible D gene TRBD1, 6 bases. The length of the CDR3 is 14 residues. Germline V lookup: CDR1 MNHEY, CDR2 SVGAGI. Deletions cut 7 bases from V and 4 bases from J, with 14 bases between. The CDR3 spells CASNSGAYNQPQHF. In nucleotides, the CDR3 is TGTGCCAGCAATTCGGGGGCGTATAATCAGCCCCAGCATTTT.

In nucleotides, the CDR3 is TGCGCCAGCAGCTTGAGTGGACTAGCGGGGGGAGAGACCCAGTACTTC. It encodes CASSLSGLAGGETQYF. The J gene is TRBJ2-5, the V gene TRBV5-1; 14 nucleotides match TRBD2. With 1 base clipped from V and 4 bases from J, the junction kept 3 bases outside the gene matches. This CDR3 contains 16 residues. The germline V gene encodes CDR1 SGHRS and CDR2 YFSETQ.

The chain combines TRBV30 with TRBJ2-1; the D is unclear. The V end lost 2 bases, the J end lost 10 bases, and 9 bases lay between the germline ends. CDR1 is GTSNPN, CDR2 SVGIG, per germline (reference sequence). The CDR3 runs 11 residues. The CDR3 sequence: CAWSYAPEQFF. As DNA, the CDR3 is TGTGCCTGGAGTTACGCTCCGGAGCAGTTCTTC.

The chain combines TRBV18 with TRBJ2-6; 7 nucleotides match TRBD1. The junction had 6 bases not matched to a gene; V was cut back by 4 bases and J by 0 bases. The germline V gene has CDR1 KGHSH and CDR2 LQKENI. This CDR3 region has 17 residues. The CDR3 DNA reads TGTGCCAGCTCACTGGGGACAGCGAACTCTGGGGCCAACGTCCTGACTTTC. This encodes CASSLGTANSGANVLTF.

The V gene is TRBV11-2, the J gene TRBJ1-5; TRBD1 might be the D (5 bases). This CDR3 is built from 16 residues. The V gene lost 5 bases and the J gene lost 3 bases, with 17 bases spanning the gap. Germline CDR1 and CDR2: SGHAT and FQNNGV. The chain's CDR3 is CASSADLGTLNQPQHF. CDR3 bases: TGTGCCAGCAGCGCGGATCTGGGGACCCTCAATCAGCCCCAGCATTTT.

This clone was recorded once. The V and J genes are TRBV18 and TRBJ2-7; TRBD1 might be the D (5 bases). Germline CDR1 KGHSH, CDR2 LQKENI. Trimming took off 1 base at V and 2 bases at J, with 15 bases between the two ends. The CDR3 runs to 16 residues. The CDR3 DNA sequence: TGTGCCAGCTCACCACAGGAAGGGGCGTATCCCTACGAGCAGTACTTC. Protein: CASSPQEGAYPYEQYF.

The chain has TRBV19 and TRBJ1-1; the match to TRBD1 covers 7 bases. CDR1 and CDR2 (germline): LNHDA, SQIVND (reference sequence). The J segment lost 6 bases and the V segment lost 5 bases, leaving 6 bases of the junction unmatched. CDR3 length: 13 amino acids. DNA of the CDR3: TGTGCCAGTAGTGCAACAGGGGTGCCTGAAGCTTTCTTT. It encodes CASSATGVPEAFF.

CDR3 DNA sequence: TGTGCCAGCAGTTTGACCGGGGGCTTGGGCTACACCTTC. It specifies CASSLTGGLGYTF. The J gene is TRBJ1-2, the V gene TRBV28; weak D call: TRBD1 (6 bases). Trimming took 3 bases from V and 8 from J, leaving 13 bases between them. CDR1 MDHEN and CDR2 SYDVKM come from the germline V gene. This CDR3 is built from 13 residues.

V and J are TRBV20-1 and TRBJ2-7; D is unresolved. Germline assignment: CDR1 DFQATT and CDR2 SNEGSKA (reference sequence). This CDR3 is 14 amino acids long. Between the trimmed V and J ends, which lost 3 bases and 2 bases, there was a span of 14 bases. The chain's CDR3 is CSASWPSGTYEQYF. The CDR3 region has the DNA TGCAGTGCTAGTTGGCCTTCCGGCACCTACGAGCAGTACTTC.

This clone was detected only once. The chain employs TRBV2 and TRBJ1-4; 8 bases line up with TRBD1. The CDR3 has 15 residues. Per the germline V gene, CDR1 is SNHLY and CDR2 is FYNNEI. V was pared by 8 bases and J by 4 bases, with 9 bases of the junction left unmatched. CDR3 sequence: CASSEMGQVNEKLFF. The CDR3 bases are TGTGCCAGCTCTGAGATGGGACAGGTTAATGAAAAACTGTTTTTT.

The chain links TRBV2 to TRBJ2-3; TRBD1 is a possible D gene (7 bases). CDR3 size: 16 residues. The germline V gene has CDR1 SNHLY and CDR2 FYNNEI. Trimming pared 5 bases from V and 5 bases from J, leaving 20 bases between. The CDR3 DNA sequence: TGTGCCAGCAGTCCTGGGTCAGGGGGGTCGGGAGATACGCAGTATTTT. The encoded protein is CASSPGSGGSGDTQYF.

This sequence joins TRBV28 and TRBJ1-5; D unresolved. V lost 1 base and J lost 7, with 14 bases in between. In germline, CDR1 is MDHEN, CDR2 SYDVKM. This CDR3 region has 15 residues. The CDR3, as DNA: TGTGCCAGCAGTTTATCGGACCCTAGGGCCCAGCCCCAGCATTTT. This encodes CASSLSDPRAQPQHF.

The chain has TRBV19 and TRBJ1-1; D not certain. Germline loops: CDR1 LNHDA, CDR2 SQIVND (reference sequence). This CDR3 comprises 15 residues. Trimming took off 4 bases at V and 1 base at J, with 13 bases between the two ends. The CDR3 region is CASSTDRTGNTEAFF. For the CDR3, the DNA is TGTGCCAGTAGTACCGATAGGACGGGGAACACTGAAGCTTTCTTT. Together with reference TRBV19 and TRBJ1-1, the CDR3 gives the full variable domain: DGGITQSPKYLFRKEGQNVTLSCEQNLNHDAMYWYRQDPGQGLRLIYYSQIVNDFQKGDIAEGYSVSREKKESFPLTVTSAQKNPTAFYLCASSTDRTGNTEAFFGQGTRLTVV.

The chain joins TRBV2 to TRBJ2-1; D not resolved. The CDR3 has 12 amino acids. V was pared by 3 bases and J by 12 bases, with 12 bases between. Looked up from germline, CDR1 is SNHLY and CDR2 is FYNNEI. CDR3 amino acids: CASSEEGSSQFF. CDR3 nucleotide sequence: TGTGCCAGCAGTGAGGAAGGGTCATCGCAGTTCTTC.

The chain joins TRBV14 to TRBJ2-1; 8 bases are a match to TRBD2. Germline assignment: CDR1 SGHDN and CDR2 FVKESK. This CDR3 region has 14 residues. With 8 bases clipped from V and 8 bases from J, the junction kept 11 bases outside the gene matches. The chain's CDR3 is CASSRTSNADEQFF. The CDR3 region has the DNA TGTGCCAGCTCAAGGACTAGCAACGCCGATGAGCAGTTCTTC.

This chain links TRBV19 with TRBJ1-1, with D perhaps matching TRBD1 (5 bases). The CDR3 length is 15 residues. Trimming left V 3 bases short and J 5 bases short, with 16 bases between. The germline gives CDR1 LNHDA, CDR2 SQIVND (reference sequence). For the CDR3, the DNA is TGTGCCAGTAGTATGGGGCGGGGGTCGCGGACTGAAGCTTTCTTT. Translation gives CASSMGRGSRTEAFF. Looking up the rest from reference TRBV19 and TRBJ1-1 gives the full variable domain: DGGITQSPKYLFRKEGQNVTLSCEQNLNHDAMYWYRQDPGQGLRLIYYSQIVNDFQKGDIAEGYSVSREKKESFPLTVTSAQKNPTAFYLCASSMGRGSRTEAFFGQGTRLTVV.

The chain is built from TRBV13 and TRBJ2-2, with unresolved D. The V end lost 4 bases, the J end lost 0 bases, and 9 bases lay between the germline ends. In germline, CDR1 is PRHDT, CDR2 FYEKMQ (reference sequence). The CDR3 totals 15 residues. The CDR3 DNA reads TGTGCCAGCAGCTATCGACGGGCGAACACCGGGGAGCTGTTTTTT. As protein: CASSYRRANTGELFF.

The rearrangement links TRBV18 to TRBJ1-1; D perhaps matches TRBD1 (6 bases). The V end was cut by 3 bases, the J end by 1 base, with 12 bases between. This CDR3 has 15 amino acids. The germline V gene has CDR1 KGHSH and CDR2 LQKENI. For the CDR3, the DNA is TGTGCCAGCTCACCTCTACAGGGCGGGAACACTGAAGCTTTCTTT. It specifies CASSPLQGGNTEAFF.

V is TRBV6-5 and J is TRBJ1-1; D not certain. V was cut by 4 bases and J by 8 bases, with 11 bases left in between. Germline assignment: CDR1 MNHEY and CDR2 SVGAGI. The CDR3 consists of 12 residues. This CDR3 reads CASSSPGQEAFF. The DNA for the CDR3 is TGTGCCAGCAGTTCCCCCGGGCAGGAAGCTTTCTTT.